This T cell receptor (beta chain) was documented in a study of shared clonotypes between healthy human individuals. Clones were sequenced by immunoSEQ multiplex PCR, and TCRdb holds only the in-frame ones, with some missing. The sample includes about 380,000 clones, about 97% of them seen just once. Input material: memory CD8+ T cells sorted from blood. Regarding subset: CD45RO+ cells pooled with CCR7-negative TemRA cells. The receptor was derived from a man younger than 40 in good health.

The CDR3 nucleotides read TGTGCCAGCAGCCTCTCGGGGCGCACAGATACGCAGTATTTT. This sequence encodes CASSLSGRTDTQYF. The chain has TRBV5-4 and TRBJ2-3; possibly TRBD1 or TRBD2 for D (5 bases each). This CDR3 contains 14 residues. Germline V CDR1 and CDR2: SGHNT, YYREEE (reference sequence). V lost 4 bases and J 1 base, leaving 10 bases between the germline ends.